This T cell receptor (beta chain) was documented in a study of CD8 T cells in ankylosing spondylitis. With respect to this clonotype: Its cognate antigen is unknown.

TCRdb redid the calling of the 5' RACE reads with MiXCR, one entry per CDR3 protein. The sample consists of around 220,000 distinct CDR3 sequences, 15% to 20% of them appearing once. General study findings and limits: A TCR beta motif of about 8 highly homologous variants seemed to mark ankylosing spondylitis blood. Clones tied to disease were said to be significantly enriched in matched ankylosing spondylitis synovial fluid.

Germline V gene lookup returns CDR1 MNHNS and CDR2 SASEGT. This CDR3 region has 12 residues. Trimming left V 2 bases short and J 13 bases short, with 15 bases between. Sequenced input: blood, either unsorted or a sorted T cell fraction (not recorded which). The clonotype originates from a male donor with ankylosing spondylitis. The gene calls are TRBV6-1 and TRBJ2-7; no clear D. The CDR3 sequence: CASSEFSPLSYF. In DNA form, the CDR3 reads TGTGCCAGCAGTGAATTTAGCCCCCTCTCTTACTTC.